Presented here are 14 T cell receptor beta chains from one specimen sequenced in a study of blood T cell repertoires in COVID-19. Some clones are missing from TCRdb's copy, which holds only in-frame ones; the method was immunoSEQ multiplex PCR. Of around 260,000 clones in the sample, 89% were seen once. The sequencing input was peripheral blood. The origin of the receptors is a woman in her forties who had recovered from COVID-19.

The chain links TRBV3-1 (or the pseudogene TRBV3-2) to TRBJ2-2; 9 bases map to TRBD2. Germline V gene sequence: CDR1 LGHDT, CDR2 YNNKEL (reference sequence). The CDR3 is 18 residues long. The J segment lost 4 bases and the V segment lost 1 base, leaving 10 bases of the junction unmatched. In DNA, the CDR3 is TGTGCCAGCAGCCAAGGACTAGCGGCAATAAGATTCACCGGGGAGCTGTTTTTT. This codes for CASSQGLAAIRFTGELFF.

CDR3 in DNA: TGTGCCAGCAGGCGGGGCACAGATACGCAGTATTTT. Protein: CASRRGTDTQYF. The chain combines TRBV27 with TRBJ2-3, with D perhaps matching TRBD2 (5 bases). The CDR3 runs to 12 residues. The germline gives CDR1 MNHEY, CDR2 SMNVEV (reference sequence). V was clipped by 6 bases and J by 1 base, with 5 bases between them.

The chain joins TRBV27 to TRBJ2-3; TRBD1 aligns across 7 bases. Germline values: CDR1 MNHEY, CDR2 SMNVEV (reference sequence). The CDR3 covers 13 residues. Unmatched junction bases numbered 7, after V lost 10 bases and J lost 3 bases. DNA for the CDR3: TGTGCCAATCCGGACAGGCAAACAGATACGCAGTATTTT. Protein sequence: CANPDRQTDTQYF.

The chain links TRBV30 to TRBJ1-3; D not certain. Germline values: CDR1 GTSNPN, CDR2 SVGIG (reference sequence). V was cut by 7 bases and J by 0 bases, with 16 bases left in between. This CDR3 has 15 residues. Written as DNA, the CDR3 is TGTGCCTCCGTCGCAGGCAGGCTCTCTGGAAACACCATATATTTT. Encoded protein: CASVAGRLSGNTIYF.

The chain has TRBV9 and TRBJ1-4, with 8 nucleotides matching TRBD1. The CDR3 has 15 amino acids. V lost 3 bases and J lost 8; bases outside the gene matches: 9. The germline CDR1 and CDR2 sequences are SGDLS and YYNGEE. CDR3 region: CASSGSGTGSEKLFF. CDR3 nucleotide sequence: TGTGCCAGCAGCGGCTCCGGGACAGGAAGCGAAAAACTGTTTTTT.

This clone was detected once. V gene TRBV28 combines with J gene TRBJ1-2, with 7 nucleotides matching TRBD1. CDR1 is MDHEN and CDR2 is SYDVKM in the germline V gene. CDR3 length: 15 residues. V dropped 6 bases and J dropped 4; count of bases not matched to a gene: 11. CDR3 in amino acids: CASRASGQTPYGYTF. DNA of the CDR3: TGTGCCAGCAGGGCCTCGGGACAGACACCCTATGGCTACACCTTC.

The rearrangement joins TRBV4-2 to TRBJ2-1; 7 bases map to TRBD2. Germline CDR1 LGHNA, CDR2 YNFKEQ. The V gene end was trimmed by 0 bases and the J gene end by 8 bases; junction bases not matched to a gene: 13. The CDR3 extends over 17 amino acids. The CDR3 coding sequence is TGTGCCAGCAGCCAAGAACATGCGGGCGGGAGTCCGGATGAGCAGTTCTTC. Translated, it gives CASSQEHAGGSPDEQFF.

The chain couples TRBV19 to TRBJ1-3; TRBD1 agrees at 9 bases. Germline CDR1 LNHDA, CDR2 SQIVND (reference sequence). CDR3 length: 18 residues. J lost 0 bases, V lost 0 bases, and 6 bases had no gene match. The CDR3 is CASSIEGQGPFSGNTIYF. The CDR3 DNA sequence: TGTGCCAGTAGTATAGAGGGACAGGGACCCTTCTCTGGAAACACCATATATTTT.

CDR3 coding DNA: TGTGCCAGCAGTTCTCGGACAGTTCAACTTAACACTGAAGCTTTCTTT. It codes for CASSSRTVQLNTEAFF. This chain links TRBV27 with TRBJ1-1; D might be TRBD1 (6 bases). CDR1 is MNHEY, CDR2 SMNVEV, per germline (reference sequence). Trimming shortened V by 4 bases and J by 2 bases, and 17 bases separated the two germline ends. This CDR3 contains 16 residues.

The genes are TRBV9 and TRBJ2-2; TRBD1 matches at 7 bases. This CDR3 is 15 amino acids long. With 4 bases clipped from V and 7 bases from J, the junction kept 10 bases outside the gene matches. From germline, CDR1 is SGDLS and CDR2 YYNGEE. The CDR3 loop is CASSPTGLFSGELFF. CDR3 nucleotides: TGTGCCAGCAGCCCGACAGGGCTGTTCAGCGGGGAGCTGTTTTTT. Complete variable domain (other parts from reference TRBV9 and TRBJ2-2): DSGVTQTPKHLITATGQRVTLRCSPRSGDLSVYWYQQSLDQGLQFLIQYYNGEERAKGNILERFSAQQFPDLHSELNLSSLELGDSALYFCASSPTGLFSGELFFGEGSRLTVL.

V usage is TRBV9 and J usage is TRBJ1-4; D remains unclear. With 4 bases removed from V and 0 bases from J, the gap between germline ends came to 13 bases. The length of the CDR3 is 16 residues. Germline loops: CDR1 SGDLS, CDR2 YYNGEE. CDR3 sequence (DNA): TGTGCCAGCAGCCCTGCCCGTAGCACAACTAATGAAAAACTGTTTTTT. This sequence encodes CASSPARSTTNEKLFF.

The chain links TRBV19 to TRBJ1-3; D not resolved. CDR3 length: 15 amino acids. The V gene lost 2 bases and the J gene lost 2 bases, with 10 bases spanning the gap. Per germline, CDR1 LNHDA and CDR2 SQIVND (reference sequence). The DNA of the CDR3 is TGTGCCAGTAGTATACCGGTGGGAGCTGGAAACACCATATATTTT. Its translation is CASSIPVGAGNTIYF.

The gene calls are TRBV11-3 and TRBJ2-2; TRBD2 might be the D (5 bases). Between the trimmed V and J ends, which lost 2 bases and 3 bases, there was a span of 10 bases. The CDR3 is made up of 15 amino acids. Germline CDR1 SGHNT, CDR2 YENEEA. The CDR3 coding sequence is TGTGCCAGCAGCTTATCGGGGTCCGACACCGGGGAGCTGTTTTTT. This codes for CASSLSGSDTGELFF.

The chain is built from TRBV5-5 and TRBJ2-1; 12 nucleotides align to TRBD2. Per the germline V gene, CDR1 is SGHKS and CDR2 is YYEKEE (reference sequence). V lost 3 bases, J lost 8 bases, and 6 bases stayed unmatched. This CDR3 is built from 15 residues. The DNA of the CDR3 is TGTGCCAGCAGCTCTAGCGGGAGGGCCCTGGATGAGCAGTTCTTC. Translation gives CASSSSGRALDEQFF.